The 9 T cell receptor beta chains reported below all come from one sample, sequenced in a study of blood T cell repertoires in COVID-19. Clones were sequenced by immunoSEQ multiplex PCR, and TCRdb holds only the in-frame ones, with some missing. This sample has fewer than 250,000 clones, with roughly 80% found just once. What was sequenced was PBMCs or T cells enriched from blood (not recorded which). These receptors were obtained from a woman between 35 and 50 years old who had been exposed to COVID-19.

For the CDR3, the DNA is TGTGCCAGCAGCCCGACAGGGTCTGGAAACACCATATATTTT. Translation: CASSPTGSGNTIYF. This chain uses TRBV11-1 with TRBJ1-3; 7 nucleotides align to TRBD1. The CDR3 contains 14 residues. The trim removed 5 bases at V and 1 base at J, leaving 2 bases unmatched. Germline V CDR1 and CDR2: SGHAT, FQDESV (reference sequence).

V and J are TRBV6-2 or TRBV6-3 and TRBJ2-3, with D perhaps matching TRBD2 (6 bases). V was shortened by 5 bases and J by 1 base, with 16 bases between the two germline ends. CDR3 length equals 16 residues. CDR1 is MNHEY, CDR2 SVGEGT, per germline. The DNA of the CDR3 is TGTGCCAGCAGTCCGGGACTCAGCAGGGGCACAGATACGCAGTATTTT. Translated, it gives CASSPGLSRGTDTQYF.

CDR3 in amino acids: CASSVGGGSYQETQYF. Written as DNA, the CDR3 is TGTGCCAGCAGCGTCGGAGGAGGGTCGTACCAAGAGACCCAGTACTTC. The rearrangement uses TRBV9 and TRBJ2-5; the D gene is possibly TRBD2 (6 bases). This CDR3 region has 16 residues. Germline assignment: CDR1 SGDLS and CDR2 YYNGEE. Trimming removed 2 bases at V and 0 bases at J, with 14 bases between.

The rearrangement uses TRBV7-3 and TRBJ1-6; 8 bases map to TRBD1. V trimming: 4 bases; J trimming: 6 bases; junction bases outside the gene matches: 2. This CDR3 has 14 amino acids. Germline CDR1 SGHTA, CDR2 FQGTGA. The DNA for the CDR3 is TGTGCCAGCAGCTGGACAGGGCCTAATTCACCCCTCCACTTT. Residues: CASSWTGPNSPLHF.

CDR3 loop: CASEGRMNTEAFF. The CDR3 region has the DNA TGTGCCAGCGAGGGTCGAATGAACACTGAAGCTTTCTTT. The rearrangement links TRBV3-1 (or the pseudogene TRBV3-2) to TRBJ1-1, with no clear D. V was cut by 8 bases and J by 0 bases, with 10 bases left in between. Germline V CDR1 and CDR2: LGHDT, YNNKEL (reference sequence). The CDR3 has 13 amino acids.

V gene TRBV5-6 combines with J gene TRBJ2-1; 8 nucleotides match TRBD2. Germline V gene lookup returns CDR1 SGHDT and CDR2 YYEEEE. V shed 0 bases, J shed 5 bases, and the junction held 7 bases outside the gene matches. This CDR3 spans 16 amino acids. The CDR3 DNA reads TGTGCCAGCAGCTTGGCGGGGGGGCCTGAGGACAATGAGCAGTTCTTC. It specifies CASSLAGGPEDNEQFF.

This chain links TRBV23-1 with TRBJ1-2; D uncertain. TRBV23-1 is noted as an ORF with a role that remains uncertain. V was trimmed by 2 bases and J by 4 bases, leaving 11 bases between them. This CDR3 comprises 14 residues. CDR3 sequence: CASSQNRVIYGYTF. The CDR3 DNA reads as TGCGCCAGCAGTCAAAATCGCGTAATCTATGGCTACACCTTC.

CDR3 bases: TGTGCCAGCAGTGAGTCAGGGGCCCAAGAGATGTACACCTTC. This codes for CASSESGAQEMYTF. The chain employs TRBV6-1 and TRBJ1-2; tentative D call: TRBD1 (6 bases). Trimming removed 3 bases from V and 11 bases from J, with 19 bases in between. CDR1 is MNHNS, CDR2 SASEGT, per germline. CDR3 size: 14 residues.

This clone appeared a single time. The V call is TRBV6-5, the J call TRBJ2-7, with 12 bases lining up with TRBD2. In germline, CDR1 is MNHEY, CDR2 SVGAGI. Trimming removed 6 bases from V and 1 base from J; junction bases left unmatched: 4. This CDR3 has 15 residues. The CDR3 loop reads CASRATSGGSYEQYF. The CDR3, as DNA: TGTGCCAGCAGAGCTACTAGCGGGGGGTCCTACGAGCAGTACTTC.